These 12 T cell receptor beta chains came from one sample sequenced in a study of blood T cells in healthy people across ages. The second PCR ran about 7 to 12 cycles with a sample-barcoded 5' primer and J-beta primers. TCRdb redid the calling of the 5' RACE reads with MiXCR, one entry per CDR3 protein. This sample has some 890,000 distinct CDR3 sequences; 25% to 35% occur once, and the top ten carry 10%. This same sample was also part of a study on T cells of mothers and their children.

Sequenced sample: blood. The receptors were gathered from a woman in her thirties or forties in good health.

The chain recombines TRBV12-3 or TRBV12-4 with TRBJ1-1, with D unresolved. This CDR3 is 12 amino acids long. V lost 3 bases and J 7 bases, leaving 9 bases between the germline ends. The CDR3 protein is CASSFSLFEAFF. The CDR3 region has the DNA TGTGCCAGCAGTTTCTCCCTGTTTGAAGCTTTCTTT.

V is TRBV20-1 and J is TRBJ2-3; 7 bases align to TRBD1. Germline V gene data show CDR1 as DFQATT and CDR2 as SNEGSKA (reference sequence). V gave up 5 bases and J gave up 0 bases; unmatched junction bases: 8. CDR3 length: 15 amino acids. CDR3 in DNA: TGCAGTGCTGAGGTTACAGGGGAAAGCACAGATACGCAGTATTTT. Its protein is CSAEVTGESTDTQYF.

This clonotype was observed a handful of times. V gene TRBV12-3 or TRBV12-4 combines with J gene TRBJ2-3; no clear D. The CDR3 sequence is 15 residues long. The V and J ends lost 1 base and 0 bases respectively, with 8 bases between them. The CDR3, as DNA: TGTGCCAGCAGTTTAGAGGTGACGAGCACAGATACGCAGTATTTT. It translates to CASSLEVTSTDTQYF.

This clonotype came up many times. The chain has TRBV4-3 and TRBJ1-2; no clear D. Germline loops: CDR1 LGHNA, CDR2 YSLEER. The V and J ends lost 0 bases and 10 bases respectively, with 18 bases between them. The CDR3 has 15 residues. CDR3 DNA sequence: TGCGCCAGCAGCCAAGATCCTAGGATGTCCGATCCCTACACCTTC. Translation: CASSQDPRMSDPYTF.

At least ten counts were recorded for this clonotype. The rearrangement joins TRBV7-3 to TRBJ2-7; 8 nucleotides line up with TRBD1. In germline, CDR1 is SGHTA, CDR2 FQGTGA. CDR3 size: 17 residues. J was trimmed by 2 bases and V by 4 bases; bases with no gene match: 13. Here the CDR3 DNA reads TGTGCCAGCAGCTATCCCGGGACAGGACCAATAACCTACGAGCAGTACTTC. Amino acid sequence: CASSYPGTGPITYEQYF.

The CDR3 DNA reads TGCAGTGCTAGGACCGGGACAGTTAATCAGCCCCAGCATTTT. It encodes CSARTGTVNQPQHF. The chain is built from TRBV20-1 and TRBJ1-5; TRBD1 matches 7 bases. Germline loops: CDR1 DFQATT, CDR2 SNEGSKA (reference sequence). The V gene end was trimmed by 3 bases and the J gene end by 4 bases; junction bases not matched to a gene: 6. CDR3 size: 14 residues.

CDR3 sequence (DNA): TGTGCCAGCAGGGACGGGACAGGCAATCAGCCCCAGCATTTT. Protein product: CASRDGTGNQPQHF. The genes are TRBV6-2 or TRBV6-3 and TRBJ1-5; 7 nucleotides agree with TRBD1. The CDR3 spans 14 residues. V trimming: 6 bases; J trimming: 2 bases; junction bases outside the gene matches: 4. Germline lookup yields CDR1 MNHEY and CDR2 SVGEGT.

This clonotype has a count of ten or more. The chain employs TRBV12-3 or TRBV12-4 and TRBJ1-4; TRBD1 agrees at 7 bases. The CDR3 is 16 amino acids. J gave up 4 bases and V 7 bases, and 12 bases lay outside the gene matches. CDR3 residues: CASTSSTGDFNEKLFF. For the CDR3, the DNA is TGTGCCAGCACCTCATCAACAGGGGATTTTAATGAAAAACTGTTTTTT.

This clonotype has at least ten counts. The V gene is TRBV7-3, the J gene TRBJ2-4; tentatively, D is TRBD1 or TRBD2 (5 bases each). This CDR3 is built from 13 residues. V lost 3 bases to trimming and J lost 9 bases, with 12 bases between them. Germline values: CDR1 SGHTA, CDR2 FQGTGA. CDR3: CASSFRGGGIQYF. DNA of the CDR3: TGTGCCAGCAGCTTCCGCGGTGGGGGCATTCAGTACTTC.

This clonotype was seen more than once but under ten times. The chain links TRBV5-5 to TRBJ2-7, with 10 bases identical to TRBD1. In germline, CDR1 is SGHKS, CDR2 YYEKEE (reference sequence). Unmatched junction bases numbered 7, after V lost 3 bases and J lost 4 bases. The CDR3 is made up of 15 amino acids. The CDR3 nucleotides are TGTGCCAGCAGCTGGGGCGGGACAGGGGCATACGAGCAGTACTTC. Translating it yields CASSWGGTGAYEQYF.

The chain joins TRBV10-3 to TRBJ2-3; 13 positions agree with TRBD2. V shed 8 bases and J 3 bases; nucleotides not matched to a gene: 11. Germline-derived CDR1 and CDR2 are ENHRY and SYGVKD. CDR3 length: 17 amino acids. This chain's CDR3 is CAISRPGTSGETDTQYF. The DNA of the CDR3 is TGTGCCATCTCCCGTCCCGGGACTAGCGGGGAAACAGATACGCAGTATTTT.

J is TRBJ2-7 and V is TRBV7-2; TRBD2 might be the D (6 bases). Between the trimmed V and J ends, which lost 5 bases and 2 bases, there was a span of 16 bases. The germline CDR1 and CDR2 sequences are SGHTA and FQGNSA. CDR3 size: 15 residues. CDR3 coding DNA: TGTGCCAGCAGCCCAGGAGGGCCAGGAACCTACGAGCAGTACTTC. This translates into CASSPGGPGTYEQYF.